This is a list of T cell receptor beta chains from one sample in a study of blood T cell repertoires in COVID-19. The method was immunoSEQ multiplex PCR; TCRdb's version includes in-frame clones alone and lacks a portion of them. The table includes 350,000 or so clones, roughly 88% detected once. The source material was peripheral blood. The receptors derive from a woman aged 30 to 39 with COVID-19, enrolled during active disease. Each CDR3 is given with its conserved first and last residue.

>TRBJ1-3|TRBV18
CASSPLGQHSGNTIYF
>TRBJ1-2|TRBV7-9
CASSDPGPHTF
>TRBJ1-2|TRBV4-1
CASSQESAGFGYTF
>TRBJ2-7|TRBV18
CASSPGQLTYEQYF
>TRBJ2-2|TRBV15
CATSSFSANTGELFF
>TRBJ1-2|TRBV19
CASSGTGEYYGYTF
>TRBJ2-7|TRBV7-8
CASSSGQAHYEQYF
>TRBJ1-2|TRBV19
CASSIATGYGYTF
>TRBJ1-5|TRBV7-9
CASSFPGDDNQPQHF
>TRBJ2-7|TRBV6-5
CASGDWPYEQYF
>TRBJ2-5|TRBV7-2
CASSLRRGGRETQYF
>TRBJ2-5|TRBV10-3
CAISGQPQETQYF
>TRBJ2-2|TRBV6-6
CASSYPGGANTGELFF
>TRBJ2-1|TRBV4-1
CASSQAGGNEQFF
>TRBJ1-2|TRBV6-5
CASSYSGLVGRGGYTF
>TRBJ1-3|TRBV4-2
CASSQERAGDTIYF
>TRBJ1-2|TRBV5-8
CASSFSGTGVLGVYTF
>TRBJ2-6|TRBV5-4
CASSSYRDGANVLTF
>TRBJ1-2|TRBV6-5
CASSRDPRDYGYTF
>TRBJ1-1|TRBV27
CASSFLGTEAFF